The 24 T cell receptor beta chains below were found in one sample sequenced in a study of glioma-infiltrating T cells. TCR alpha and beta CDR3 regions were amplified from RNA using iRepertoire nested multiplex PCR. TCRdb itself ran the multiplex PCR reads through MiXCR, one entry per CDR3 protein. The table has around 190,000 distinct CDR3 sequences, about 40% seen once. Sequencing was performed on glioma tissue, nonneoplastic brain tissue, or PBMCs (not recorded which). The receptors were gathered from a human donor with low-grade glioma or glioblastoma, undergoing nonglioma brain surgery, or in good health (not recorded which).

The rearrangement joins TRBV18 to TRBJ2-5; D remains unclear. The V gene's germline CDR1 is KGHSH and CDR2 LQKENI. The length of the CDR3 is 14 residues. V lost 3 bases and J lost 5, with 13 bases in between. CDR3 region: CASSPRKGMETQYF. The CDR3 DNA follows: TGTGCCAGCTCACCTCGAAAGGGCATGGAGACCCAGTACTTC.

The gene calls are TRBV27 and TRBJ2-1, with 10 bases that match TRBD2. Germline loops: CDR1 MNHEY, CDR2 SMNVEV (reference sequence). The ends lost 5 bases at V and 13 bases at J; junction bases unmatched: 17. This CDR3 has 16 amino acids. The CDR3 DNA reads TGTGCCAGCAGTCCCTCCCCCCGGACTAGCGGACTTCTTCAGTTCTTC. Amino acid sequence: CASSPSPRTSGLLQFF.

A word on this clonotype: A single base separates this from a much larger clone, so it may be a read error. CDR3 DNA: TGTGCCAGTAGCCTGCACAGGGAGTACAATGAGCAGTTCTTC. Its translation: CASSLHREYNEQFF. The rearrangement uses TRBV19 and TRBJ2-1; tentative D call: TRBD1 (6 bases). Germline V gives CDR1 LNHDA, CDR2 SQIVND (reference sequence). This CDR3 has 14 residues. Trimming left V 6 bases short and J 4 bases short, with 13 bases between.

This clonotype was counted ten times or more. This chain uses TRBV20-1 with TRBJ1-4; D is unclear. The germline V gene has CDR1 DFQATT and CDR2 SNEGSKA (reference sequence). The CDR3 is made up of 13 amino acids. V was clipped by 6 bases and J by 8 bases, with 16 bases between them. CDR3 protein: CSAAPLRGEKLFF. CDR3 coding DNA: TGCAGTGCAGCGCCCCTGCGCGGGGAAAAACTGTTTTTT.

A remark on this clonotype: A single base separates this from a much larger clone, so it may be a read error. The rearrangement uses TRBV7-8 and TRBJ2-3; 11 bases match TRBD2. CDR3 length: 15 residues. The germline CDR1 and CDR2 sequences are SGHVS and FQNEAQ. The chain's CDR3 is CASSSGTSGTDTQNF. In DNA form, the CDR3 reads TGTGCCAGCAGTTCCGGGACTAGCGGCACAGATACGCAGAATTTT.

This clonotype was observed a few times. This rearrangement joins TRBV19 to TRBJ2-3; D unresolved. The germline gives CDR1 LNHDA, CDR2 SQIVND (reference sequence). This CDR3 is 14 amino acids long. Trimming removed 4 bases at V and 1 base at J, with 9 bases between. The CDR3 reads CASSNRLRTDTQYF. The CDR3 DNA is TGTGCCAGTAGTAATAGGCTACGCACAGATACGCAGTATTTT.

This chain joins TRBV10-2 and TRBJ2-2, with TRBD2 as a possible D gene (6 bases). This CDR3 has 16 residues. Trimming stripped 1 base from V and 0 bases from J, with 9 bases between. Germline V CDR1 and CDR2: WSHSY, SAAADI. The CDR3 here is CASSEWAGTNTGELFF. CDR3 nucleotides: TGCGCCAGCAGTGAGTGGGCGGGAACGAACACCGGGGAGCTGTTTTTT.

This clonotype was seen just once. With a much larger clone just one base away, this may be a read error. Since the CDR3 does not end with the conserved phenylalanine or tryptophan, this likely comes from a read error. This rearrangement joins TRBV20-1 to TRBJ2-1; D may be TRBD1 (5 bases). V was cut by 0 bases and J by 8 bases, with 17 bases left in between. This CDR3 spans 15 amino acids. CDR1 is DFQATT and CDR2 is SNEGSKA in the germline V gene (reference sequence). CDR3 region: CSARDSGARVHEQFS. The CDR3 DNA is TGCAGTGCTAGAGATAGTGGCGCCAGGGTCCATGAGCAGTTCTCC.

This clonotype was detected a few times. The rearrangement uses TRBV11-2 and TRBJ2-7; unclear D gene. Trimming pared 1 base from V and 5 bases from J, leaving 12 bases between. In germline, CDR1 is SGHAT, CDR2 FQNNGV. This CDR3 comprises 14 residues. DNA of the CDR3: TGTGCCAGCAGCTTAGCCCTGACGAGGCACGAGCAGTACTTC. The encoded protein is CASSLALTRHEQYF.

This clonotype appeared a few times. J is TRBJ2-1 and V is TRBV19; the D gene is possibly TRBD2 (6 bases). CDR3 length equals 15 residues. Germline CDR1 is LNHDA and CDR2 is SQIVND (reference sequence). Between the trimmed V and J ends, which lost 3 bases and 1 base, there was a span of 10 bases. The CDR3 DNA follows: TGTGCCAGTAGTATGGGGGGTCTTTCCTACAATGAGCAGTTCTTC. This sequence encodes CASSMGGLSYNEQFF.

The CDR3, as DNA: TGTGCCAGCAGCGGATGGACAGGGGTCGGGGAGCTGTTTTTT. Protein sequence: CASSGWTGVGELFF. This chain uses TRBV7-9 with TRBJ2-2, with 9 bases lining up with TRBD1. J gave up 7 bases and V 5 bases, and 5 bases lay outside the gene matches. CDR1 is SEHNR and CDR2 is FQNEAQ in the germline V gene (reference sequence). CDR3 length: 14 residues. The whole variable domain, filled in from reference TRBV7-9 and TRBJ2-2, reads DTGVSQNPRHKITKRGQNVTFRCDPISEHNRLYWYRQTLGQGPEFLTYFQNEAQLEKSRLLSDRFSAERPKGSFSTLEIQRTEQGDSAMYLCASSGWTGVGELFFGEGSRLTVL.

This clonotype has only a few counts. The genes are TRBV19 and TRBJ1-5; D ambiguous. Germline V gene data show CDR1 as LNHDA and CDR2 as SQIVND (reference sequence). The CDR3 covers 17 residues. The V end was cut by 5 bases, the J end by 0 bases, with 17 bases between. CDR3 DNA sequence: TGTGCCAGTAGTCCCAGATGGAACTCTAATAGCAATCAGCCCCAGCATTTT. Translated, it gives CASSPRWNSNSNQPQHF.

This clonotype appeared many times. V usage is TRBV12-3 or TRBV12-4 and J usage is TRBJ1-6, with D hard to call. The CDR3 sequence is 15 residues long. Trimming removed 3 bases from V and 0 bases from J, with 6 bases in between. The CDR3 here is CASSFRSSYNSPLHF. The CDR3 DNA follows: TGTGCCAGCAGTTTTCGAAGCTCCTATAATTCACCCCTCCACTTT.

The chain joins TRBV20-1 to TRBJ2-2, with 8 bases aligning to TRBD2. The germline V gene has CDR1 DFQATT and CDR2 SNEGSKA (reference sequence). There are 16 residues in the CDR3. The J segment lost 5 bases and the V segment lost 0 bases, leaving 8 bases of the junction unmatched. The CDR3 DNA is TGCAGTGCTAGAGATGCCGGACTAGCCCAGACCGGGGAGCTGTTTTTT. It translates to CSARDAGLAQTGELFF.

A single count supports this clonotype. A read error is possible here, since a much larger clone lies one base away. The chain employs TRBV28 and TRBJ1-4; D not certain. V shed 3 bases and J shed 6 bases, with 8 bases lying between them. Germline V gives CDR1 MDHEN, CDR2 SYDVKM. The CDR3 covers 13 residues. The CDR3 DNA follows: TGTGCCAGCAGTTTTTTGCACCATGAAAAACTGTTTTTT. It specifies CASSFLHHEKLFF.

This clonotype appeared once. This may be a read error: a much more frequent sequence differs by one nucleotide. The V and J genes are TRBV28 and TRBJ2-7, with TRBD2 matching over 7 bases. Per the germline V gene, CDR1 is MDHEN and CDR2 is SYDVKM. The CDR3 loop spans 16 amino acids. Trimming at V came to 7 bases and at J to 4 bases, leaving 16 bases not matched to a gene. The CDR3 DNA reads TGTGCCAGCATACTCGGGGGGAACCATGACCGATACGAGCAGTACTTC. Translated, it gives CASILGGNHDRYEQYF. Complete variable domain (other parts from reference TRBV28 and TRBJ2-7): DVKVTQSSRYLVKRTGEKVFLECVQDMDHENMFWYRQDPGLGLRLIYFSYDVKMKEKGDIPEGYSVSREKKERFSLILESASTNQTSMYLCASILGGNHDRYEQYFGPGTRLTVT.

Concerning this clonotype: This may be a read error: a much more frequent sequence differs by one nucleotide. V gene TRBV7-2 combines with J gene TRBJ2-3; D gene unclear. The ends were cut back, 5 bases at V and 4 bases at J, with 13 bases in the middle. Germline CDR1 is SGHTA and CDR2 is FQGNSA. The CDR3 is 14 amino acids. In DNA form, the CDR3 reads TGTGCCAGCAGCGCAGTAGTCGAGGCAGATACGCAGTATTTT. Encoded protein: CASSAVVEADTQYF.

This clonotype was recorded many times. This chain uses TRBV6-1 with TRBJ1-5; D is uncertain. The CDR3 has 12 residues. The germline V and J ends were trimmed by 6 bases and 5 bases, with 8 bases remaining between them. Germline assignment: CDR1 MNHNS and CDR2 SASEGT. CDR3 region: CASRDGDQPQHF. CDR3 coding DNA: TGTGCCAGCAGGGACGGTGATCAGCCCCAGCATTTT.

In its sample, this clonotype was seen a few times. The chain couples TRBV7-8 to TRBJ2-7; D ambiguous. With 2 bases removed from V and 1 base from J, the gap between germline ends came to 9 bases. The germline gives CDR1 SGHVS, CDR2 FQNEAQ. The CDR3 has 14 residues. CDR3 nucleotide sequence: TGTGCCAGCAGCTTACCGGGTTGGTCCTACGAGCAGTACTTC. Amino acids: CASSLPGWSYEQYF.

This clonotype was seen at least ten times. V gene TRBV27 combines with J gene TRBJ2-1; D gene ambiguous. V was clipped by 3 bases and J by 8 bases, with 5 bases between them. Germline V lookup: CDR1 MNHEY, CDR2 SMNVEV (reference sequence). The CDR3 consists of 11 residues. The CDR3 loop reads CASSFLYEQFF. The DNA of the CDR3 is TGTGCCAGCAGTTTTCTCTATGAGCAGTTCTTC.

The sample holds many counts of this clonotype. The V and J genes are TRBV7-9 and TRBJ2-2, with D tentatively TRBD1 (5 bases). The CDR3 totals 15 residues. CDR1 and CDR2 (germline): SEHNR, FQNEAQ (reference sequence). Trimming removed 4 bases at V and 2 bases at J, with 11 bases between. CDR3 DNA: TGTGCCAGCAGCTATCGTGACAGTAACACCGGGGAGCTGTTTTTT. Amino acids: CASSYRDSNTGELFF. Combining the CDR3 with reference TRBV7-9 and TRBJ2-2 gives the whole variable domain DTGVSQNPRHKITKRGQNVTFRCDPISEHNRLYWYRQTLGQGPEFLTYFQNEAQLEKSRLLSDRFSAERPKGSFSTLEIQRTEQGDSAMYLCASSYRDSNTGELFFGEGSRLTVL.

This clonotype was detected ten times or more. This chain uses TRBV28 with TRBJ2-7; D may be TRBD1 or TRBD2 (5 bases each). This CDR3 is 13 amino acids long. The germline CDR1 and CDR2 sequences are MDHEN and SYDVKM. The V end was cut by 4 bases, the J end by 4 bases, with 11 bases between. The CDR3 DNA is TGTGCCAGCAGTTCCGGGACCTTTTACGAGCAGTACTTC. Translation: CASSSGTFYEQYF.

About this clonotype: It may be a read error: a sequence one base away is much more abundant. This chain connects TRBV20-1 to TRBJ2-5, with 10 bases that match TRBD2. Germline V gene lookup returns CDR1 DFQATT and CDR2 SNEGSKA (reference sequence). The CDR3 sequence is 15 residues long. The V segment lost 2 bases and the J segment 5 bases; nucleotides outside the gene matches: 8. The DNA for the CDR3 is TGCAGTGCTAGATCGAAAGATAGCGGGAGGGAGACCCAGTACTTC. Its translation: CSARSKDSGRETQYF.

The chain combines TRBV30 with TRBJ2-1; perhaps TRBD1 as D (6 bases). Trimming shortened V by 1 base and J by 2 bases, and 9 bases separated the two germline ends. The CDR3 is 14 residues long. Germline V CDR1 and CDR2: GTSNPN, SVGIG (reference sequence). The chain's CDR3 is CAWSDGQTYNEQFF. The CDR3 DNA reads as TGTGCCTGGAGTGACGGACAGACCTACAATGAGCAGTTCTTC.